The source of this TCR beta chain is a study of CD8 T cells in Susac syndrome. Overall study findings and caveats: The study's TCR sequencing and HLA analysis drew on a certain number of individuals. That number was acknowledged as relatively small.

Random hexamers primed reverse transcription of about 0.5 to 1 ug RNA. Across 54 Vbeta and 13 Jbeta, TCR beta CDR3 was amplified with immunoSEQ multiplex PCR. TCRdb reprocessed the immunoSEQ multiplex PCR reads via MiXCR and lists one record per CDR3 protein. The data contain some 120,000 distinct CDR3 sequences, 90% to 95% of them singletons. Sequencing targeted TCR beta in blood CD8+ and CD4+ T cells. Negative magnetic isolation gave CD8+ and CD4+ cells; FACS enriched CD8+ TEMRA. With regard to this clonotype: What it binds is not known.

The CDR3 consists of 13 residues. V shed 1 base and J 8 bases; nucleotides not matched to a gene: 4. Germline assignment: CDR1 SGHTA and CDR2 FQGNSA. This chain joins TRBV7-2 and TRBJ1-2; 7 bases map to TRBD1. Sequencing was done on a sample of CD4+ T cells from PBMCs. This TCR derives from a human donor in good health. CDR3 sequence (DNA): TGTGCCAGCAGCTTAGGGACAGGAAACGGCTACACCTTC. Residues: CASSLGTGNGYTF. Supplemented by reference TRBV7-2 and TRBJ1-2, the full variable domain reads GAGVSQSPSNKVTEKGKDVELRCDPISGHTALYWYRQSLGQGLEFLIYFQGNSAPDKSGLPSDRFSAERTGGSVSTLTIQRTQQEDSAVYLCASSLGTGNGYTFGSGTRLTVV.